These 3 T cell receptor beta chains were sequenced from one sample in a study of T cells in localized non-small cell lung cancer. The method was immunoSEQ multiplex PCR; TCRdb's version includes in-frame clones alone and lacks a portion of them. Of approximately 31,000 clones listed, approximately 86% were seen once; the top ten hold 15% to 20%. The material was peripheral blood mononuclear cells, obtained before any cancer treatment. The source of these receptors is a man aged 40 to 70 with stage III lung adenocarcinoma.

This clone was seen a handful of times. V gene TRBV27 combines with J gene TRBJ2-3, with a weak D call TRBD2 (6 bases). Germline assignment: CDR1 MNHEY and CDR2 SMNVEV (reference sequence). Trimming took off 1 base at V and 3 bases at J, with 14 bases between the two ends. The CDR3 extends over 16 amino acids. CDR3 coding DNA: TGTGCCAGCAGTTTATACGGGATAGGAGGGACAGATACGCAGTATTTT. It translates to CASSLYGIGGTDTQYF.

The chain combines TRBV6-5 with TRBJ2-1, with TRBD1 matching over 8 bases. This CDR3 is built from 15 residues. Germline V gives CDR1 MNHEY, CDR2 SVGAGI. After removal of 6 bases from V and 8 bases from J, the junction contained 12 bases not matched to a gene. The CDR3 loop reads CASRKGTGGGYEQFF. CDR3 DNA: TGTGCCAGCAGGAAGGGGACAGGAGGAGGTTATGAGCAGTTCTTC.

The V gene is TRBV7-2, the J gene TRBJ2-5; TRBD1 matches 10 bases. This CDR3 has 15 residues. Germline V lookup: CDR1 SGHTA, CDR2 FQGNSA. V gave up 5 bases and J gave up 5 bases; unmatched junction bases: 8. The CDR3 region has the DNA TGTGCCAGCAGCAGGGGACAGGGGTGGTCTGAGACCCAGTACTTC. Protein product: CASSRGQGWSETQYF.